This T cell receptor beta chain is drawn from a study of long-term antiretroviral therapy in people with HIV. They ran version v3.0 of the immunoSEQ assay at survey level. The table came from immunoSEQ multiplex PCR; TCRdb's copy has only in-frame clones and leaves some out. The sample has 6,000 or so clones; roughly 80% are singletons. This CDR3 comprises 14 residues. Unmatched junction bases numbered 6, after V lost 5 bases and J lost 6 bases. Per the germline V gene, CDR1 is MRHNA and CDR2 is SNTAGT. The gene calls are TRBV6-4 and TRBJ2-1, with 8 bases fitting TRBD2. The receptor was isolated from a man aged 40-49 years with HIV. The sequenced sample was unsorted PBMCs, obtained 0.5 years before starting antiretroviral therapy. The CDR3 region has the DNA TGTGCCAGCAGTCTGACGGGGGGGGTCAATGAGCAGTTCTTC. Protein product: CASSLTGGVNEQFF.